This T cell receptor (beta chain) was documented in a study of type 1 regulatory T cells. About the research overall: An in vitro protocol generated T-allo10, a Tr1-enriched, alloantigen-specific CD4 T cell product.

This clonotype was counted a few times. Its antigen remains unknown. Study results and caveats: Compared with non-type 1 regulatory T cells, type 1 regulatory T cells showed a more restricted TCR repertoire.

TCRdb analysed the reads with MiXCR anew, one entry per CDR3 protein. The table shows about 42,000 distinct CDR3 sequences, with more than 9% occurring only once. Germline CDR1 reads KGHSH; CDR2 reads LQKENI. Trimming cost V 5 bases and J 12 bases; bases outside gene matches: 10. There are 15 residues in the CDR3. This TCR derives from a human donor in good health. V gene TRBV18 combines with J gene TRBJ2-1; TRBD2 matches at 13 bases. Sequenced sample: cultured non-Tr1 T cells, either the whole culture or a sorted T cell fraction (not recorded which). This CDR3 is CASSKGLAGVDGQFF. The CDR3 region has the DNA TGTGCCAGCTCAAAAGGACTAGCGGGAGTCGATGGGCAGTTCTTC. Variable domain in full (rest from reference TRBV18 and TRBJ2-1): NAGVMQNPRHLVRRRGQEARLRCSPMKGHSHVYWYRQLPEEGLKFMVYLQKENIIDESGMPKERFSAEFPKEGPSILRIQQVVRGDSAAYFCASSKGLAGVDGQFFGPGTRLTVL.